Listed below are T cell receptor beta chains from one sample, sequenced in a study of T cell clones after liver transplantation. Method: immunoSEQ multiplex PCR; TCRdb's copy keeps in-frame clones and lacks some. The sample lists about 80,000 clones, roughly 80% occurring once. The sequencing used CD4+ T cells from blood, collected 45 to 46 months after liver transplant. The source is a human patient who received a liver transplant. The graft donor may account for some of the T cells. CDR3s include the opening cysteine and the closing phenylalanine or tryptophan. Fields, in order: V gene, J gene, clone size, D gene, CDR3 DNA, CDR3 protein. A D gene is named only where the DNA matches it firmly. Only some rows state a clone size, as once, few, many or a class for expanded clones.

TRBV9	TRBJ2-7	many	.	TGTGCCAGCAGCGTAGGCTGGGGTGAGGGCAGAACCTACGAGCAGTACTTC	CASSVGWGEGRTYEQYF
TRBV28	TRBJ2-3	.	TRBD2	TGTGCCAGCAGTTCTAGCGGGCATCGCACAGATACGCAGTATTTT	CASSSSGHRTDTQYF
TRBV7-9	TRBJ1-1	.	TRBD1	TGTGCCAGCACTGACAGGGTGCGGAAGAACACTGAAGCTTTCTTT	CASTDRVRKNTEAFF
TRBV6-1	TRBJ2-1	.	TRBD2	TGTGCCAGCAGTGAAGCGCTAGCGGGACTCTACAATGAGCAGTTCTTC	CASSEALAGLYNEQFF
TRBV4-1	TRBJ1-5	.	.	TGCGCCAGCAGGGTCAGCGACCGTAGCAATCAGCCCCAGCATTTT	CASRVSDRSNQPQHF
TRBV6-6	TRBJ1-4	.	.	TGTGCCAGCAGTTCCATCCGGGGGGGCGGTAATGAAAAACTGTTTTTT	CASSSIRGGGNEKLFF
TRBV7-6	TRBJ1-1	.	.	TGTGCCAGCAGCTTAGGGCCCCTCGGAGCAGCTTTCTTT	CASSLGPLGAAFF
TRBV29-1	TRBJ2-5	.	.	TGCAGCGTTTTCGGCGGGGAGGAGACCCAGTACTTC	CSVFGGEETQYF
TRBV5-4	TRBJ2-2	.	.	TGTGCCAGCAGCACAAATCCGGGGACCGGGGAGCTGTTTTTT	CASSTNPGTGELFF
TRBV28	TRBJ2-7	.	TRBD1	TGTGCCAGCAGTTTCCCGACAGGGGGCGGGAACGAGCAGTACTTC	CASSFPTGGGNEQYF
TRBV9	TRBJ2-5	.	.	TGTGCCAGCAGCGGAGATGGAAGATTCGAGACCCAGTACTTC	CASSGDGRFETQYF
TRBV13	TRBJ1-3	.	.	TGTGCCAGCAGCTTCCGTGGAAACACCATATATTTT	CASSFRGNTIYF
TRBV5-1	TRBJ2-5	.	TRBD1	TGCGCCAGCAGCCCAGGACAGGGGGCTGTTTTATGGGGAGAGACCCAGTACTTC	CASSPGQGAVLWGETQYF
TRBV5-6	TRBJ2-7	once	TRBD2	TGTGCCAGCAGCCCCACTCCGCTAGCGGGACGCTCCTACGAGCAGTACTTC	CASSPTPLAGRSYEQYF
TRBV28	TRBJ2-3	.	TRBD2	TGTGCCAGCAGTTATAAGGAGATGTGGACTAGCGCCACAGATACGCAGTATTTT	CASSYKEMWTSATDTQYF
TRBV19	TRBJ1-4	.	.	TGTGCCAGTAGTATAAGGCAGGGCGGGATTGAAAAACTGTTTTTT	CASSIRQGGIEKLFF
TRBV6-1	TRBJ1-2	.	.	TGTGCCAGCAGTGAACTGGTATCAGTCTTTGCTAACTATGGCTACACCTTC	CASSELVSVFANYGYTF
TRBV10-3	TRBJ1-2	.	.	TGTGCCATCAGTCGGGAGGTTAGCGGCTACACCTTC	CAISREVSGYTF
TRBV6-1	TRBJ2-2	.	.	TGTGCCAGCCGTGGGGCGGGCTTGGGGGAGCTGTTTTTT	CASRGAGLGELFF
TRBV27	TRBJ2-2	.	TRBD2	TGTGCCAGCAGTTTATCCGGGACTAGCGGGAGGGGCACCGGGGAGCTGTTTTTT	CASSLSGTSGRGTGELFF
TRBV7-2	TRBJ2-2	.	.	TGTGCCAGCAGCTCCAGGGCCGCCGGGGAGCTGTTTTTT	CASSSRAAGELFF
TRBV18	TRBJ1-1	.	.	TGTGCCAGCTCACCACAGTTCGGTATGAACACTGAAGCTTTCTTT	CASSPQFGMNTEAFF
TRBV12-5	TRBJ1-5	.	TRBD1	TGTGCTAGTGGTCCCACAGGGGAGGCTCAGCCCCAGCATTTT	CASGPTGEAQPQHF
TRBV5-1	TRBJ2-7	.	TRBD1	TGCGCCAGCAGCTTCGCCTCGGGACAGGCCTACGAGCAGTACTTC	CASSFASGQAYEQYF
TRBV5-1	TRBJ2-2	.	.	TGCGCCAGCAGCTTAGCAGGGATAGGGACCGGGGAGCTGTTTTTT	CASSLAGIGTGELFF
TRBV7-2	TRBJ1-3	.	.	TGTGCCAGCGCCAGCAGGGGATCTGGAAACACCATATATTTT	CASASRGSGNTIYF
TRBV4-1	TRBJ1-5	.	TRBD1	TGCGCCAGCAGGCGACAGGGAGATAGCAATCAGCCCCAGCATTTT	CASRRQGDSNQPQHF
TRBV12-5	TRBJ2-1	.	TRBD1	TGTGCTAGTGGCAAAGGACAGGGGGAAAATGAGCAGTTCTTC	CASGKGQGENEQFF
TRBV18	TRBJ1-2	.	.	TGTGCCAGCTCACCAGGGGGTAACTATGGCTACACCTTC	CASSPGGNYGYTF